A selection of T cell receptor beta chains follows, all from one sample in a study of T cells in tuberculosis. Assay used: immunoSEQ multiplex PCR; TCRdb lists only in-frame clones, some missing. The sample lists under 45,000 clones; about 93% were seen once. The material sequenced was PBMCs. These receptor sequences come from a donor aged 10-29 years with latent tuberculosis or without tuberculosis infection. CDR3s include the opening cysteine and the closing phenylalanine or tryptophan. The order of the fields is J gene, CDR3 length, D gene, V gene, clone size, CDR3 protein, CDR3 DNA. D genes are given only for firm matches. Size tells how often a clone was seen (once, few, many) or the class of an expanded clone, and some rows leave it out.

J: TRBJ1-5; length: 15; D: TRBD1; V: TRBV6-5; size: .; CDR3: CASSSQGVGNQPQHF; DNA: TGTGCCAGCAGTTCCCAGGGGGTAGGGAATCAGCCCCAGCATTTT
J: TRBJ2-3; length: 14; D: .; V: TRBV5-4; size: .; CDR3: CASSLARGTDTQYF; DNA: TGTGCCAGCAGCTTGGCTAGGGGAACAGATACGCAGTATTTT
J: TRBJ2-6; length: 13; D: .; V: TRBV5-4; size: .; CDR3: CASSLAGANVLTF; DNA: TGTGCCAGCAGCTTAGCCGGGGCCAACGTCCTGACTTTC
J: TRBJ1-1; length: 15; D: TRBD1; V: TRBV11-2; size: .; CDR3: CASSASTGANTEAFF; DNA: TGTGCCAGCAGCGCCTCCACAGGGGCGAACACTGAAGCTTTCTTT
J: TRBJ1-1; length: 13; D: .; V: TRBV6-5; size: .; CDR3: CASSSPGARLAFF; DNA: TGTGCCAGCAGTTCACCAGGGGCTCGTTTAGCTTTCTTT
J: TRBJ2-7; length: 14; D: TRBD1; V: TRBV9; size: .; CDR3: CASSVGQGDYEQYF; DNA: TGTGCCAGCAGCGTAGGACAGGGGGACTACGAGCAGTACTTC
J: TRBJ1-2; length: 16; D: .; V: TRBV21-1; size: .; CDR3: CASSAIQGARYYGYTF; DNA: TGTGCCAGCAGCGCTATACAGGGGGCGCGATATTATGGCTACACCTTC
J: TRBJ1-1; length: 15; D: TRBD1; V: TRBV11-2; size: .; CDR3: CASSLFRTGTTEAFF; DNA: TGTGCCAGCAGCTTATTTAGGACAGGGACAACTGAAGCTTTCTTT
J: TRBJ2-5; length: 16; D: TRBD1; V: TRBV6-5; size: .; CDR3: CASSYRGTGEAETQYF; DNA: TGTGCCAGCAGTTACCGAGGGACAGGGGAAGCAGAGACCCAGTACTTC
J: TRBJ2-3; length: 16; D: TRBD2; V: TRBV2; size: .; CDR3: CASSDLAGAFTDTQYF; DNA: TGTGCCAGCAGTGACCTAGCGGGGGCTTTCACAGATACGCAGTATTTT
J: TRBJ1-6; length: 14; D: TRBD1; V: TRBV7-2; size: few; CDR3: CASSLVDRMSPLHF; DNA: TGTGCCAGCAGCTTAGTGGACAGGATGTCACCCCTCCACTTT
J: TRBJ1-1; length: 13; D: .; V: TRBV5-1; size: .; CDR3: CASSYDMNTEAFF; DNA: TGCGCCAGCAGCTACGACATGAACACTGAAGCTTTCTTT
J: TRBJ2-3; length: 13; D: TRBD1; V: TRBV13; size: .; CDR3: CATEDRATDTQYF; DNA: TGTGCCACTGAGGACAGGGCCACAGATACGCAGTATTTT
J: TRBJ1-1; length: 14; D: .; V: TRBV6-5; size: .; CDR3: CASYEVSMNTEAFF; DNA: TGTGCCAGCTATGAGGTCTCCATGAACACTGAAGCTTTCTTT
J: TRBJ2-2; length: 15; D: .; V: TRBV6-1; size: .; CDR3: CAGEADLWNTGELFF; DNA: TGTGCCGGGGAGGCGGACCTCTGGAACACCGGGGAGCTGTTTTTT
J: TRBJ1-1; length: 13; D: .; V: TRBV6-6; size: .; CDR3: CASSSTANTEAFF; DNA: TGTGCCAGCAGTTCGACAGCGAACACTGAAGCTTTCTTT
J: TRBJ1-3; length: 14; D: .; V: TRBV5-5; size: .; CDR3: CASSLEVRGNTIYF; DNA: TGTGCCAGCAGTCTTGAGGTTAGGGGAAACACCATATATTTT
J: TRBJ1-1; length: 16; D: .; V: TRBV19; size: .; CDR3: CASMEGQTLMNTEAFF; DNA: TGTGCCAGTATGGAGGGGCAAACACTAATGAACACTGAAGCTTTCTTT
J: TRBJ1-3; length: 15; D: .; V: TRBV2; size: .; CDR3: CASGSALLSGNTIYF; DNA: TGTGCCAGCGGAAGCGCCCTGCTCTCTGGAAACACCATATATTTT
J: TRBJ1-1; length: 16; D: .; V: TRBV30; size: .; CDR3: CAWSALGAQGNTEAFF; DNA: TGTGCCTGGAGTGCCCTAGGGGCCCAGGGGAACACTGAAGCTTTCTTT
J: TRBJ1-3; length: 17; D: .; V: TRBV7-9; size: .; CDR3: CASSLNTLPGAGNTIYF; DNA: TGTGCCAGCAGCTTAAACACCTTACCCGGGGCTGGAAACACCATATATTTT
J: TRBJ1-1; length: 13; D: .; V: TRBV2; size: .; CDR3: CASSEGGATEAFF; DNA: TGTGCCAGCAGTGAGGGAGGGGCCACTGAAGCTTTCTTT